This T cell receptor (beta chain) was recovered during a study of T cell repertoires in cytomegalovirus infection. About the research overall: Public TCR beta signatures indicated both CMV infection and matching HLA type. Findings and caveats of the study: The response measured ex vivo was dominated by TCR beta clonotypes (HLA-C-restricted and CMV-specific). Accumulated public TCR beta family frequency recognized individuals carrying CMV together with the relevant HLA.

TCRdb recomputed calls from the reads with MiXCR, one row per CDR3 protein. There are 100,000 to 150,000 distinct CDR3 sequences in the sample; less than 9.5% occur only once, and around 9.1% lies in the top ten. This clonotype has a count of ten or more. Its antigen is currently unknown. Germline CDR1 is MNHEY and CDR2 is SVGEGT. Between the trimmed V and J ends, which lost 6 bases and 4 bases, there was a span of 16 bases. This CDR3 has 15 residues. This receptor was obtained from a human donor in good health (CMV status not recorded). Some clones in this sample may be carry-over from other donors' samples. The J gene is TRBJ2-1, the V gene TRBV6-2 or TRBV6-3; perhaps TRBD1 as D (5 bases). The sequencing sample was made of PBMCs. In DNA form, the CDR3 reads TGTGCCAGCAGGACAGATCCCTCCCTATACAATGAGCAGTTCTTC. It translates to CASRTDPSLYNEQFF.